The rows below give T cell receptor beta chains drawn from one sample of a study of Ad26.COV2.S vaccination and SARS-CoV-2 variants. The data were produced by immunoSEQ multiplex PCR, yet TCRdb's version contains in-frame clones alone and is incomplete. The sample consists of roughly 400,000 clones, over 80% of them appearing once. The sequencing here drew on peripheral blood, taken in a trial of Ad26.COV2.S vaccine versus placebo. The receptors here all came from a person between 18 and 65 years old who received the Ad26.COV2.S COVID-19 vaccine or a placebo. Both conserved end residues are part of each CDR3. A D gene is named only where the DNA matches it firmly. Clone size is shown for a subset of rows, as once, few, many or a class of expanded clone.

d_call j_call clone_size v_call cdr3_aa cdr3_nt
- TRBJ1-1 - TRBV6-6 CASSYSLGGAEAFF TGTGCCAGCAGTTACTCCCTGGGAGGTGCTGAAGCTTTCTTT
TRBD1 TRBJ2-3 - TRBV10-2 CASSEWRDRVLSSTDTQYF TGCGCCAGCAGTGAGTGGAGGGACAGGGTCCTTTCTAGCACAGATACGCAGTATTTT
- TRBJ2-2 - TRBV9 CASSVDSDPNTGELFF TGTGCCAGCAGCGTAGATTCGGACCCGAACACCGGGGAGCTGTTTTTT
TRBD1 TRBJ1-1 - TRBV7-8 CASSAGTVVTEAFF TGTGCCAGCAGCGCCGGGACAGTGGTTACTGAAGCTTTCTTT
TRBD1 TRBJ1-4 - TRBV4-3 CASSQDSLDRGDEKLFF TGCGCCAGCAGCCAAGATTCCCTGGACAGGGGAGATGAAAAACTGTTTTTT
TRBD1 TRBJ2-2 - TRBV19 CASSKWYGTANTGELFF TGTGCCAGTAGTAAGTGGTACGGGACAGCGAACACCGGGGAGCTGTTTTTT
- TRBJ2-1 - TRBV14 CASSQDGQPEQFF TGTGCCAGCAGCCAAGATGGCCAGCCTGAGCAGTTCTTC
TRBD1 TRBJ1-5 - TRBV2 CATTGGVNQPQHF TGTGCCACCACAGGGGGCGTGAATCAGCCCCAGCATTTT
- TRBJ2-3 - TRBV7-9 CASNPQGRTDTQYF TGTGCCAGCAACCCACAGGGCCGCACAGATACGCAGTATTTT
- TRBJ2-3 - TRBV7-9 CASSFVVGQETDTQYF TGTGCCAGCAGCTTCGTGGTGGGCCAAGAAACAGATACGCAGTATTTT
- TRBJ1-5 - TRBV6-5 CASSPGVLGNQPQHF TGTGCCAGCAGTCCAGGGGTGCTCGGCAATCAGCCCCAGCATTTT
TRBD1 TRBJ1-4 - TRBV13 CASSKDRGNEKLFF TGTGCCAGCAGCAAGGACAGGGGGAATGAAAAACTGTTTTTT
- TRBJ2-7 - TRBV9 CASSVEARTVYEQYF TGTGCCAGCAGCGTAGAAGCCCGGACAGTCTACGAGCAGTACTTC
- TRBJ2-7 - TRBV21-1 CASAGVGTVQRYEQYF TGTGCCAGCGCAGGTGTTGGGACGGTTCAACGCTACGAGCAGTACTTC
TRBD2 TRBJ2-7 - TRBV9 CASSVSGGPQKQYF TGTGCCAGCAGCGTTAGCGGGGGCCCCCAGAAGCAGTACTTC
- TRBJ2-1 many TRBV6-2/TRBV6-3 CASSQTESSYNEQFF TGTGCCAGCAGCCAGACAGAGAGCTCCTACAATGAGCAGTTCTTC
TRBD1 TRBJ1-4 - TRBV11-2 CASSFRGGGEKLFF TGTGCCAGCAGCTTCAGGGGGGGTGGAGAAAAACTGTTTTTT
- TRBJ2-3 - TRBV5-4 CASSFWGRRTDTQYF TGTGCCAGCAGCTTTTGGGGGAGACGCACAGATACGCAGTATTTT
- TRBJ1-4 - TRBV5-5 CASSNQGSPNEKLFF TGTGCCAGCAGCAATCAGGGAAGTCCTAATGAAAAACTGTTTTTT
TRBD1 TRBJ1-4 - TRBV4-3 CASSQGGTASEKLFF TGCGCCAGCAGCCAAGGCGGGACAGCGAGTGAAAAACTGTTTTTT
TRBD1 TRBJ1-6 - TRBV6-2/TRBV6-3 CASSYSRGAINSPLHF TGTGCCAGCAGTTACTCCAGGGGGGCCATTAATTCACCCCTCCACTTT
- TRBJ2-1 - TRBV27 CASTSRPGIRNEQFF TGTGCCAGCACCTCCAGGCCCGGGATTAGGAATGAGCAGTTCTTC
TRBD1 TRBJ1-2 - TRBV6-6 CASSRTGENYGYTF TGTGCCAGCAGTCGGACAGGGGAGAACTATGGCTACACCTTC
TRBD1 TRBJ2-2 - TRBV24-1 CATSAKQGAKNNTGELFF TGTGCCACCAGTGCTAAGCAGGGGGCTAAAAATAACACCGGGGAGCTGTTTTTT
TRBD1 TRBJ1-4 once TRBV5-4 CASSLRQGAGEKLFF TGTGCCAGCAGCTTGCGCCAGGGGGCAGGGGAAAAACTGTTTTTT
- TRBJ2-7 - TRBV21-1 CASSKPYKGTSYEQYF TGTGCCAGCAGCAAACCGTATAAAGGGACCTCCTACGAGCAGTACTTC
- TRBJ1-3 - TRBV3-1/TRBV3-2 CASSLGTVGNTIYF TGTGCCAGCAGCCTTGGGACGGTGGGAAACACCATATATTTT
- TRBJ2-3 - TRBV10-1 CASADGPTDTQYF TGCGCCAGCGCCGATGGCCCGACAGATACGCAGTATTTT
- TRBJ1-2 - TRBV16 CASSQSRVATQYGYTF TGTGCCAGCAGCCAATCTAGGGTGGCCACTCAGTATGGCTACACCTTC
- TRBJ2-2 - TRBV10-2 CASRPRLLGELFF TGCGCCAGCAGGCCCCGGTTGCTCGGGGAGCTGTTTTTT
- TRBJ2-2 - TRBV27 CASSWMAPNTGELFF TGTGCCAGCAGTTGGATGGCACCGAACACCGGGGAGCTGTTTTTT
- TRBJ1-1 few TRBV29-1 CSVGGGSAEAFF TGCAGCGTTGGGGGGGGCTCGGCTGAAGCTTTCTTT
- TRBJ2-3 - TRBV4-1 CASSPYERGTDTQYF TGCGCCAGCAGCCCCTATGAGAGGGGCACAGATACGCAGTATTTT
TRBD2 TRBJ2-5 - TRBV5-1 CASSLVPGGRETQYF TGCGCCAGCAGCTTGGTTCCGGGGGGGCGAGAGACCCAGTACTTC
- TRBJ1-5 once TRBV7-8 CASSSRGWGQPQHF TGTGCCAGCAGTTCGCGTGGGTGGGGTCAGCCCCAGCATTTT
- TRBJ2-5 - TRBV28 CASSLGVGTQYF TGTGCCAGCAGTTTGGGAGTTGGGACCCAGTACTTC
- TRBJ1-6 - TRBV24-1 CATPASGGADNSPLHF TGTGCCACCCCCGCGAGTGGAGGGGCTGATAATTCACCCCTCCACTTT
- TRBJ1-5 - TRBV30 CAWGAKNLGQPQHF TGTGCCTGGGGAGCCAAAAACTTGGGTCAGCCCCAGCATTTT
- TRBJ1-2 - TRBV30 CAWSYRVGGYTF TGTGCCTGGAGTTACAGGGTTGGTGGCTACACCTTC
- TRBJ1-2 - TRBV27 CASSWGRGYGYTF TGTGCCAGCAGTTGGGGGCGGGGCTATGGCTACACCTTC
- TRBJ1-3 - TRBV5-6 CASSLYWMDKGSGNTIYF TGTGCCAGCAGCTTGTATTGGATGGACAAAGGCTCTGGAAACACCATATATTTT
- TRBJ2-7 once TRBV4-3 CASSQASGYEQYF TGCGCCAGCAGCCAAGCCAGCGGCTACGAGCAGTACTTC
- TRBJ2-4 - TRBV18 CASSPGLAKNIQYF TGTGCCAGCTCACCCGGACTAGCCAAAAACATTCAGTACTTC
TRBD2 TRBJ2-1 - TRBV7-9 CASSLATTSGGADEQFF TGTGCCAGCAGCTTAGCGACGACCAGCGGGGGGGCAGATGAGCAGTTCTTC
TRBD1 TRBJ1-1 - TRBV5-6 CASSQRDRNTEAFF TGTGCCAGCAGCCAACGGGACAGGAACACTGAAGCTTTCTTT
- TRBJ2-4 - TRBV25-1 CASSEWSDQLAKNIQYF TGTGCCAGCAGTGAATGGTCTGACCAACTAGCCAAAAACATTCAGTACTTC
- TRBJ2-2 few TRBV9 CASTSLPQPYTGELFF TGTGCCAGCACTAGTTTGCCCCAGCCATACACCGGGGAGCTGTTTTTT
- TRBJ2-3 - TRBV6-2/TRBV6-3 CASSPYTWTDTQYF TGTGCCAGCAGTCCATATACGTGGACAGATACGCAGTATTTT
- TRBJ1-1 - TRBV5-1 CASSLELFRYDSLMNTEAFF TGCGCCAGCAGCTTGGAGCTATTCCGGTATGACAGCCTCATGAACACTGAAGCTTTCTTT